The 21 T cell receptor beta chains below were found in one sample sequenced in a study of T cells in Graves' hyperthyroidism and ophthalmopathy. Using RNA transcripts as the source, TCR beta CDR3 regions were amplified. RT-PCR in the first round (using the HTBI primer set) targeted the TCR CDR3. TCRdb analysed the multiplex PCR reads with MiXCR anew, one entry per CDR3 protein. The table lists nearly 600,000 distinct CDR3 sequences, over 12% of them singletons. The specimen was blood. The receptor source for this set is a woman between 18 and 29 years old with Graves' ophthalmopathy.

This clonotype was seen a few times. The chain combines TRBV27 with TRBJ1-3; D is ambiguous. Germline lookup yields CDR1 MNHEY and CDR2 SMNVEV (reference sequence). Trimming stripped 0 bases from V and 4 bases from J, with 7 bases between. This CDR3 contains 14 residues. The CDR3 nucleotides are TGTGCCAGCAGTTTATCGATTCGGGGAAACACCATATATTTT. Residues: CASSLSIRGNTIYF.

On this clonotype itself: A read error may be the cause here, since a much bigger clone is one base away. J is TRBJ1-1 and V is TRBV10-3; TRBD1 aligns across 8 bases. Germline V gene data show CDR1 as ENHRY and CDR2 as SYGVKD. The CDR3 has 16 residues. The J segment lost 4 bases and the V segment lost 2 bases, leaving 9 bases of the junction unmatched. The CDR3, as DNA: TGTGCCATCAGTGAGCCTATTGACAGGGGAGTCACTGAAGCTTTCTTT. This gives the protein CAISEPIDRGVTEAFF.

This clonotype appeared many times. The CDR3: CASSLGAGAYEQYF. For the CDR3, the DNA is TGTGCCAGCAGCTTAGGTGCGGGGGCCTACGAGCAGTACTTC. The chain recombines TRBV7-9 with TRBJ2-7; TRBD2 matches 7 bases. Germline V CDR1 and CDR2: SEHNR, FQNEAQ (reference sequence). The junction had 2 bases not matched to a gene; V was cut back by 1 base and J by 2 bases. This CDR3 contains 14 residues.

This clonotype was found many times. The genes are TRBV6-5 and TRBJ2-3, with 9 nucleotides matching TRBD1. CDR1 is MNHEY and CDR2 is SVGAGI in the germline V gene. With V trimmed by 0 bases and J by 1 base, 2 bases remained unmatched. The CDR3 is made up of 16 amino acids. The CDR3 DNA is TGTGCCAGCAGTTACTCGGGACAGGGTGGCACAGATACGCAGTATTTT. It is translated as CASSYSGQGGTDTQYF.

The sample holds many counts of this clonotype. The chain recombines TRBV3-1 with TRBJ2-1; 9 bases match TRBD2. After removal of 5 bases from V and 15 bases from J, the junction contained 11 bases not matched to a gene. This CDR3 region has 13 residues. The germline V gene encodes CDR1 LGHDT and CDR2 YNNKEL (reference sequence). DNA of the CDR3: TGTGCCAGCAGCACCCGGACTAGCGTGGGATCGTTCTTC. Translating gives CASSTRTSVGSFF.

In this sample, this clonotype turned up many times. The chain links TRBV7-8 to TRBJ1-5; the D gene is possibly TRBD1 (5 bases). Germline CDR1 SGHVS, CDR2 FQNEAQ. The CDR3 loop spans 16 amino acids. V was cut by 5 bases and J by 0 bases, with 14 bases left in between. Here the CDR3 reads CASSQEQGYSNQPQHF. CDR3 bases: TGTGCCAGCAGCCAAGAGCAGGGTTATAGCAATCAGCCCCAGCATTTT.

This clonotype was counted at least ten times. The J gene is TRBJ1-2, the V gene TRBV12-3 or TRBV12-4; D is uncertain. The CDR3 loop spans 14 amino acids. The V gene lost 3 bases and the J gene lost 4 bases, with 12 bases spanning the gap. The CDR3 nucleotides are TGTGCCAGCAGTTTCTCTGGCGGAAGCTATGGCTACACCTTC. This sequence encodes CASSFSGGSYGYTF.

This clonotype was counted between two and nine times. The chain links TRBV4-1 to TRBJ2-2, with 7 bases aligning to TRBD1. The CDR3 has 14 amino acids. Germline CDR1 and CDR2: MGHRA and YSYEKL. V dropped 2 bases and J dropped 6; count of bases not matched to a gene: 3. CDR3 coding DNA: TGCGCCAGCAGCCAATCTACAGGGGCCGGGGAGCTGTTTTTT. As protein: CASSQSTGAGELFF.

In its sample, this clonotype was seen many times. This chain links TRBV12-3 or TRBV12-4 with TRBJ2-3; D unclear. The V end lost 6 bases, the J end lost 3 bases, and 16 bases lay between the germline ends. This CDR3 has 15 amino acids. CDR3 loop: CASSLDQIRTDTQYF. Here the CDR3 DNA reads TGTGCCAGCAGCCTCGACCAAATTAGAACAGATACGCAGTATTTT.

The sample holds a few counts of this clonotype. A much larger clonotype is one base distant, so this may be a read error. The rearrangement joins TRBV24-1 to TRBJ1-2; D possibly corresponds to TRBD1 (5 bases). Germline V gene lookup returns CDR1 KGHDR and CDR2 SFDVKD. CDR3 length: 16 amino acids. Trimming pared 4 bases from V and 4 bases from J, leaving 18 bases between. CDR3 loop: CATSDQDGTARYGYTF. The CDR3, as DNA: TGTGCCACCAGTGACCAAGATGGGACCGCCCGCTATGGCTACACCTTC.

Ten or more counts support this clonotype. The V gene is TRBV27, the J gene TRBJ2-2; D not certain. Trimming took off 3 bases at V and 0 bases at J, with 14 bases between the two ends. This CDR3 spans 17 amino acids. Per the germline V gene, CDR1 is MNHEY and CDR2 is SMNVEV (reference sequence). CDR3 sequence (DNA): TGTGCCAGCAGTTTTTTATTGGCTGACTCGAACACCGGGGAGCTGTTTTTT. Residues: CASSFLLADSNTGELFF.

This clonotype was recorded many times. This chain uses TRBV28 with TRBJ2-7; no clear D gene. Trimming removed 5 bases from V and 9 bases from J, with 14 bases in between. The CDR3 has 12 amino acids. Germline-derived CDR1 and CDR2 are MDHEN and SYDVKM. The CDR3 loop is CASSALPRRQYF. For the CDR3, the DNA is TGTGCCAGCAGTGCCCTTCCTCGCCGGCAGTACTTC.

This rearrangement joins TRBV4-1 to TRBJ1-6; possible D gene TRBD1, 5 bases. The V and J ends lost 0 bases and 6 bases respectively, with 9 bases between them. This CDR3 has 15 amino acids. Germline V lookup: CDR1 MGHRA, CDR2 YSYEKL. The CDR3 DNA is TGCGCCAGCAGCCAAGAGAGGGGTAGTAATTCACCCCTCCACTTT. It translates to CASSQERGSNSPLHF.

This clonotype has a count of ten or more. This sequence joins TRBV28 and TRBJ2-7; D unresolved. With 5 bases removed from V and 2 bases from J, the gap between germline ends came to 10 bases. The CDR3 loop spans 13 amino acids. CDR1 is MDHEN, CDR2 SYDVKM, per germline. DNA for the CDR3: TGTGCCAGCAGTGCTCAAAAACCCTACGAGCAGTACTTC. Its translation: CASSAQKPYEQYF.

This clonotype was seen many times. The gene calls are TRBV11-1 and TRBJ2-5; D call uncertain. This CDR3 is 13 amino acids long. With 3 bases removed from V and 5 bases from J, the gap between germline ends came to 10 bases. The germline V gene encodes CDR1 SGHAT and CDR2 FQDESV (reference sequence). Here the CDR3 DNA reads TGTGCCAGCAGCTTCCGGATTTGGGAGACCCAGTACTTC. Translation gives CASSFRIWETQYF.

This clonotype was observed a handful of times. The genes are TRBV19 and TRBJ1-1; D gene unclear. CDR1 and CDR2 from the germline V gene are LNHDA and SQIVND (reference sequence). The CDR3 length is 14 residues. V was clipped by 7 bases and J by 1 base, with 13 bases between them. The CDR3 DNA reads TGTGCCAGTATTGAACCCAGATGGAACACTGAAGCTTTCTTT. The encoded protein is CASIEPRWNTEAFF.

This clonotype was recorded many times. This chain joins TRBV13 and TRBJ2-7; the match to TRBD2 covers 9 bases. Germline V lookup: CDR1 PRHDT, CDR2 FYEKMQ (reference sequence). This CDR3 comprises 14 residues. The junction had 11 bases not matched to a gene; V was cut back by 5 bases and J by 9 bases. CDR3 loop: CASSHLPLAGRQYF. The CDR3 DNA reads as TGTGCCAGCAGCCACCTCCCCCTAGCGGGACGGCAGTACTTC.

This clonotype was seen ten or more times. The J gene is TRBJ2-1, the V gene TRBV24-1, with D possibly matching TRBD2 (7 bases). Deletions cut 3 bases from V and 8 bases from J, with 16 bases between. CDR3 length: 15 residues. Germline loops: CDR1 KGHDR, CDR2 SFDVKD. The CDR3 reads CATSDTRRGAYEQFF. The CDR3 DNA is TGTGCCACCAGTGATACCCGACGGGGGGCCTATGAGCAGTTCTTC.

The gene calls are TRBV14 and TRBJ2-7; D is possibly TRBD1 or TRBD2 (5 bases each). The CDR3 length is 15 residues. V was trimmed by 3 bases and J by 6 bases, leaving 18 bases between them. The V gene's germline CDR1 is SGHDN and CDR2 FVKESK. This chain's CDR3 is CASSHRGFPASEQYF. CDR3 coding DNA: TGTGCCAGCAGCCACCGGGGCTTCCCCGCCTCCGAGCAGTACTTC.

This clonotype was seen only a few times. The conserved final phenylalanine or tryptophan is absent from the CDR3, which likely points to a read error. The chain recombines TRBV2 with TRBJ1-2; D gene uncertain. Trimming took off 0 bases at V and 0 bases at J, with 5 bases between the two ends. The V gene's germline CDR1 is SNHLY and CDR2 FYNNEI. The CDR3 extends over 14 amino acids. CDR3 sequence (DNA): TGTGCCAGCAGTGAAGCGCTAGCTAACTATGGCTACACCTCC. This sequence encodes CASSEALANYGYTS.

The chain has TRBV7-6 and TRBJ2-5, with D possibly being TRBD1 or TRBD2 (5 bases each). The germline CDR1 and CDR2 sequences are SGHVS and FNYEAQ. V was pared by 4 bases and J by 4 bases, with 16 bases between. The CDR3 is 15 amino acids. This chain's CDR3 is CASSSGTPHGETQYF. As DNA, the CDR3 is TGTGCCAGCAGCTCCGGGACCCCACATGGAGAGACCCAGTACTTC.